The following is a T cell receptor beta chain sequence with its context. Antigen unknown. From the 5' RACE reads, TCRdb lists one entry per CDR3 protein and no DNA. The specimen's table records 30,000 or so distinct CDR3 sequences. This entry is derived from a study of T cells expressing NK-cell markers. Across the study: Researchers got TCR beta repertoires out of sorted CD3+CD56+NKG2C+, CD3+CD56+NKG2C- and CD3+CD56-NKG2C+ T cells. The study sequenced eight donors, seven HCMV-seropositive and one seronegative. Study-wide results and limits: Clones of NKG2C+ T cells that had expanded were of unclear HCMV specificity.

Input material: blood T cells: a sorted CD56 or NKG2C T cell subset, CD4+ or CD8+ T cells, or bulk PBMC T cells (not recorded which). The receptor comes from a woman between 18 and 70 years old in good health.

The CDR3 sequence is CAISSGGTGYEQYF. The genes are TRBV10-3 and TRBJ2-7; TCRdb designates TRBD1, a call that cannot be tested without DNA. Germline V gene sequence: CDR1 ENHRY, CDR2 SYGVKD. The CDR3 is 14 amino acids.